Listed below are T cell receptor beta chains from one sample, sequenced in a study of blood T cell repertoires in COVID-19. TCRdb keeps only in-frame clones here, not all; method: immunoSEQ multiplex PCR. The sample consists of about 80,000 clones, 70% to 80% of them appearing once. The sequenced sample consisted of peripheral blood. Receptors originate from a man in his sixties or seventies with active or convalescent COVID-19. The CDR3 runs from the conserved cysteine through the conserved F or W. Each record gives: D gene, J gene, clone size, V gene, CDR3 protein, CDR3 DNA. The D gene is left open where the match is weak. Clone sizes are given selectively: once, few, many, or a class where the clone is expanded.

d_gene: TRBD1; j_gene: TRBJ2-1; abundance: once; v_gene: TRBV10-3; CDR3aa: CAIRNGQAAGEQFF; CDR3nt: TGTGCCATCAGAAACGGACAGGCTGCCGGCGAGCAGTTCTTC
d_gene: NA; j_gene: TRBJ1-5; abundance: NA; v_gene: TRBV27; CDR3aa: CASSLSGSRWGNQPQHF; CDR3nt: TGTGCCAGCAGTTTAAGCGGTAGCCGGTGGGGCAATCAGCCCCAGCATTTT
d_gene: NA; j_gene: TRBJ1-1; abundance: NA; v_gene: TRBV6-2/TRBV6-3; CDR3aa: CASSDNPNTEAFF; CDR3nt: TGTGCCAGCAGTGACAACCCGAACACTGAAGCTTTCTTT
d_gene: TRBD2; j_gene: TRBJ2-5; abundance: NA; v_gene: TRBV5-4; CDR3aa: CASSLATGGPKETQYF; CDR3nt: TGTGCCAGCAGCTTGGCTACGGGGGGGCCGAAGGAGACCCAGTACTTC
d_gene: TRBD1; j_gene: TRBJ2-2; abundance: once; v_gene: TRBV4-1; CDR3aa: CASSRPGQFHTGELFF; CDR3nt: TGCGCCAGCAGCCGCCCGGGACAGTTCCACACCGGGGAGCTGTTTTTT
d_gene: NA; j_gene: TRBJ1-4; abundance: NA; v_gene: TRBV28; CDR3aa: CASRPGGQSNEKLFF; CDR3nt: TGTGCCAGCAGGCCCGGTGGACAGAGTAATGAAAAACTGTTTTTT
d_gene: TRBD2; j_gene: TRBJ2-7; abundance: NA; v_gene: TRBV7-8; CDR3aa: CASSLASRGTTYEQYF; CDR3nt: TGTGCCAGCAGCTTAGCCTCGCGGGGGACCACCTACGAGCAGTACTTC
d_gene: NA; j_gene: TRBJ1-1; abundance: once; v_gene: TRBV28; CDR3aa: CASSLSENTEAFF; CDR3nt: TGTGCCAGCAGTTTGTCAGAGAACACTGAAGCTTTCTTT
d_gene: NA; j_gene: TRBJ2-1; abundance: NA; v_gene: TRBV28; CDR3aa: CASRAGIRRLWNEQFF; CDR3nt: TGTGCCAGCAGGGCAGGGATACGCCGACTTTGGAATGAGCAGTTCTTC
d_gene: TRBD1; j_gene: TRBJ1-1; abundance: NA; v_gene: TRBV29-1; CDR3aa: CSVEPQGQGGFGAFF; CDR3nt: TGCAGCGTTGAACCCCAGGGACAGGGGGGGTTTGGCGCTTTCTTT
d_gene: NA; j_gene: TRBJ1-1; abundance: NA; v_gene: TRBV29-1; CDR3aa: CSVSQGVAEAFF; CDR3nt: TGCAGTGTAAGTCAGGGTGTAGCTGAAGCTTTCTTT
d_gene: NA; j_gene: TRBJ1-6; abundance: NA; v_gene: TRBV6-1; CDR3aa: CASSEVQEDSPLHF; CDR3nt: TGTGCCAGCAGTGAAGTACAGGAAGATTCACCCCTCCACTTT
d_gene: TRBD2; j_gene: TRBJ2-5; abundance: NA; v_gene: TRBV5-1; CDR3aa: CASSPWSGGGETQYF; CDR3nt: TGCGCCAGCAGCCCATGGAGCGGGGGGGGAGAGACCCAGTACTTC
d_gene: NA; j_gene: TRBJ1-3; abundance: NA; v_gene: TRBV5-5; CDR3aa: CASTTLGQGSGNTIYF; CDR3nt: TGTGCCAGCACTACCCTCGGGCAGGGGTCTGGAAACACCATATATTTT
d_gene: TRBD2; j_gene: TRBJ2-3; abundance: NA; v_gene: TRBV11-3; CDR3aa: CASSFSGTTDTQYF; CDR3nt: TGTGCCAGCAGCTTTAGCGGGACCACAGATACGCAGTATTTT
d_gene: NA; j_gene: TRBJ2-1; abundance: NA; v_gene: TRBV4-2; CDR3aa: CASSQDRPGDEQFF; CDR3nt: TGTGCCAGCAGCCAAGATCGTCCAGGCGATGAGCAGTTCTTC
d_gene: NA; j_gene: TRBJ1-1; abundance: NA; v_gene: TRBV7-9; CDR3aa: CASSLEGGVEAFF; CDR3nt: TGTGCCAGCAGCTTGGAAGGGGGGGTTGAAGCTTTCTTT